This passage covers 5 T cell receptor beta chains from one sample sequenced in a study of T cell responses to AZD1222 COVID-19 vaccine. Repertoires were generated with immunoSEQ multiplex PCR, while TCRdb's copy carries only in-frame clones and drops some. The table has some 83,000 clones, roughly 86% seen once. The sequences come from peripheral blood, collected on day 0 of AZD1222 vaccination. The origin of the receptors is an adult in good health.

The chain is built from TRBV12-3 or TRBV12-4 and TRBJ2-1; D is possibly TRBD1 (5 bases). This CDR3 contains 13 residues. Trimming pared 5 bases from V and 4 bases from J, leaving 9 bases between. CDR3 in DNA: TGTGCCAGCAGTCGTAGGGGTTACAATGAGCAGTTCTTC. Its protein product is CASSRRGYNEQFF.

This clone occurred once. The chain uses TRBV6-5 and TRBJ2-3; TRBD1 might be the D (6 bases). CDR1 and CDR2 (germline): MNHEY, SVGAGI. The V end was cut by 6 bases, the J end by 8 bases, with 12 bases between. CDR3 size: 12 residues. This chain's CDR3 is CASRAGESTQYF. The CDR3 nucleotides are TGTGCCAGCAGAGCAGGGGAGAGTACGCAGTATTTT.

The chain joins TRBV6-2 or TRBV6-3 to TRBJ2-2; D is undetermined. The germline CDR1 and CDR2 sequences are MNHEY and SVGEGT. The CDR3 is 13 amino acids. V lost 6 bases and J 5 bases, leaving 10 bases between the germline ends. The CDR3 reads CASSSDGTGELFF. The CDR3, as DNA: TGTGCCAGCAGCTCCGACGGGACCGGGGAGCTGTTTTTT.

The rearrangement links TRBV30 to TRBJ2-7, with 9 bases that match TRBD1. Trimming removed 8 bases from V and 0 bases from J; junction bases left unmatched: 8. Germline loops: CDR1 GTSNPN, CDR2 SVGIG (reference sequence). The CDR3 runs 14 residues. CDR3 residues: CAGDWTGVSYEQYF. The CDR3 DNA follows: TGTGCCGGGGACTGGACAGGGGTCTCCTACGAGCAGTACTTC.

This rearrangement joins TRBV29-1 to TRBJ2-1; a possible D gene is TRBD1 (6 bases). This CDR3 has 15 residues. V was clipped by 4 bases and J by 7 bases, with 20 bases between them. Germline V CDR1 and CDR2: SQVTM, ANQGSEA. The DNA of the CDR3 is TGCAGCGTTGCCGGGACAAATCAGGTGCGGAATGAGCAGTTCTTC. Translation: CSVAGTNQVRNEQFF.